This entry concerns a single TCR beta chain. Original analysis: From reference gene primer amplification, estimates of nucleated cell counts were derived. Clones were read by immunoSEQ multiplex PCR, and TCRdb kept only the in-frame ones, dropping some. The V and J calls and clone size were taken over from that table, and D and trimming were inferred from the DNA. The sample shows a few hundred thousand clones, around 88% of them seen only once. Living in about two dozen US areas, the participants were between roughly 18 and 89 years of age. This sample was included in a study of blood T cell repertoires in COVID-19. The CDR3 contains 12 residues. CDR1 KGHSH and CDR2 LQKENI come from the germline V gene. With 6 bases removed from V and 9 bases from J, the gap between germline ends came to 12 bases.

The receptor's source is a woman between 50 and 59 years old with acute COVID-19. The chain recombines TRBV18 with TRBJ2-1; D gene unclear. The sample comprised PBMCs or T cells enriched from blood (not recorded which). CDR3 bases: TGTGCCAGCTCCCCGTCGTTATCTGAGCAGTTCTTC. Its translation: CASSPSLSEQFF.